This TCR beta chain was recorded in a study of tumor and adjacent non-tumor tissue in lung cancer. Notes on this clonotype: The antigen remains unidentified.

A modified ARM-PCR protocol with three rounds of nested PCR amplified TCRbeta. MiXCR, run by TCRdb on the multiplex PCR reads, gives a single entry per CDR3 protein. The sample includes tens of thousands of distinct CDR3 sequences, approximately 77% of them seen just once. V was cut by 6 bases and J by 8 bases, with 12 bases left in between. This CDR3 has 12 amino acids. This sample's RNA came from whole unsorted tissue. Donors were chemotherapy-naive, newly diagnosed lung cancer surgical patients in China, August–late 2014. Overall study findings and caveats: Significantly higher TCR diversity was found in tumor than normal lung.

This receptor was taken from a woman in her 40s with non-small cell lung cancer. Source material: lung tumor tissue. The chain combines TRBV12-3 or TRBV12-4 with TRBJ2-3; D ambiguous. For the CDR3, the DNA is TGTGCCAGCAGCCCGAGTGTGGGTACGCAGTATTTT. Its translation is CASSPSVGTQYF.